This T cell receptor beta chain was captured in a study of OX40 agonist ivuxolimab in advanced cancers. Study summary: Mean age 60 years, range about 20 to 85; about 81% male. General study points: No determination was made of the antigen specificity of the expanded peripheral T cells.

The table came from immunoSEQ multiplex PCR; TCRdb's copy has only in-frame clones and leaves some out. Here the sample spans fewer than 85,000 clones, 65% to 90% being singletons. By share of the sample, this clone is medium-sized. The antigen remains unidentified. The CDR3 totals 13 residues. V shed 4 bases and J shed 4 bases, with 11 bases lying between them. Germline V lookup: CDR1 GTSNPN, CDR2 SVGIG (reference sequence). The timepoints at which blood was sampled were baseline, cycle 4 day 1, and cycle 7 day 1. The sample was CD4+ or CD8+ T cells sorted from blood, taken in a trial of the OX40 agonist ivuxolimab. V usage is TRBV30 and J usage is TRBJ1-3; no definite D call. The receptor was isolated from an adult with an advanced solid tumor such as melanoma, head and neck, liver or kidney cancer. DNA of the CDR3: TGTGCCTGGACCCCCGGCCGGGGAAACACCATATATTTT. It translates to CAWTPGRGNTIYF.